This is a list of T cell receptor beta chains from one sample in a study of early T cells in non-severe SARS-CoV-2 infection. TCRdb used MiXCR to reprocess the 5' RACE reads, holding one entry per CDR3 protein. The sample carries under 90,000 distinct CDR3 sequences, 13% recorded once. Source material: whole blood. Receptors were obtained from an adult who was a healthcare worker with PCR-confirmed SARS-CoV-2 infection or an uninfected control (not recorded which). CDR3s include the opening cysteine and the closing phenylalanine or tryptophan. D genes are given only for firm matches. Only some rows state a clone size, as once, few, many or a class for expanded clones.

v_call: TRBV12-3/TRBV12-4
d_call: NA
clone_size: many
j_call: TRBJ2-5
cdr3_aa: CASSYRVVGTQYF
cdr3_nt: TGTGCCAGCAGTTACAGGGTAGTAGGGACCCAGTACTTC

v_call: TRBV14
d_call: NA
clone_size: NA
j_call: TRBJ2-2
cdr3_aa: CASSLLTGGSNTGELFF
cdr3_nt: TGTGCCAGCAGCCTCCTAACGGGGGGCTCTAACACCGGGGAGCTGTTTTTT

v_call: TRBV7-6
d_call: NA
clone_size: NA
j_call: TRBJ1-1
cdr3_aa: CASSLVEAGAHTEAFF
cdr3_nt: TGTGCCAGCAGCTTAGTGGAGGCGGGGGCGCACACTGAAGCTTTCTTT

v_call: TRBV29-1
d_call: TRBD1
clone_size: NA
j_call: TRBJ2-5
cdr3_aa: CSVGQGGVETQYF
cdr3_nt: TGCAGCGTTGGACAGGGTGGCGTAGAGACCCAGTACTTC

v_call: TRBV7-9
d_call: TRBD1
clone_size: many
j_call: TRBJ1-1
cdr3_aa: CASSSRGLGGTEAFF
cdr3_nt: TGTGCCAGCAGCTCCAGGGGGCTGGGGGGTACTGAAGCTTTCTTT

v_call: TRBV7-2
d_call: NA
clone_size: many
j_call: TRBJ2-6
cdr3_aa: CASRDSGANVLTF
cdr3_nt: TGTGCCAGCAGGGACTCTGGGGCCAACGTCCTGACTTTC

v_call: TRBV13
d_call: NA
clone_size: NA
j_call: TRBJ2-3
cdr3_aa: CASSLGAGTLRGDTQYF
cdr3_nt: TGTGCCAGCAGCTTAGGAGCCGGGACCCTCCGGGGAGATACGCAGTATTTT

v_call: TRBV12-3/TRBV12-4
d_call: NA
clone_size: many
j_call: TRBJ2-2
cdr3_aa: CASSLEGSSGTGELFF
cdr3_nt: TGTGCCAGCAGTTTAGAGGGGAGTTCGGGCACCGGGGAGCTGTTTTTT

v_call: TRBV28
d_call: NA
clone_size: few
j_call: TRBJ2-2
cdr3_aa: CASIGGRLGLSGELFF
cdr3_nt: TGTGCCAGCATTGGGGGGCGGCTCGGGCTTTCCGGGGAGCTGTTTTTT

v_call: TRBV6-2/TRBV6-3
d_call: TRBD2
clone_size: NA
j_call: TRBJ2-1
cdr3_aa: CASSYRGLAGGLYSEQFF
cdr3_nt: TGTGCCAGCAGTTACAGGGGACTAGCGGGAGGTTTATACAGTGAGCAGTTCTTC

v_call: TRBV14
d_call: TRBD2
clone_size: NA
j_call: TRBJ2-5
cdr3_aa: CASSHAGTSGETQYF
cdr3_nt: TGTGCCAGCAGCCACGCCGGGACTAGCGGAGAGACCCAGTACTTC

v_call: TRBV7-2
d_call: NA
clone_size: many
j_call: TRBJ1-1
cdr3_aa: CASSLGVSTEAFF
cdr3_nt: TGTGCCAGCAGCTTGGGGGTGAGCACTGAAGCTTTCTTT

v_call: TRBV20-1
d_call: NA
clone_size: few
j_call: TRBJ1-2
cdr3_aa: CSAPEETANYGYTF
cdr3_nt: TGCAGTGCCCCTGAAGAGACAGCAAACTATGGCTACACCTTC

v_call: TRBV14
d_call: TRBD1
clone_size: few
j_call: TRBJ2-6
cdr3_aa: CASSQDSSGQYSGANVLTF
cdr3_nt: TGTGCCAGCAGCCAAGATTCTTCGGGACAGTACTCTGGGGCCAACGTCCTGACTTTC

v_call: TRBV29-1
d_call: TRBD1
clone_size: few
j_call: TRBJ1-2
cdr3_aa: CSVQTLNGGGDGYTF
cdr3_nt: TGCAGCGTTCAAACCCTCAATGGAGGGGGCGATGGCTACACCTTC

v_call: TRBV7-9
d_call: TRBD1
clone_size: NA
j_call: TRBJ1-4
cdr3_aa: CASSRDRATNEKLFF
cdr3_nt: TGTGCCAGCAGTCGGGACAGGGCAACTAATGAAAAACTGTTTTTT

v_call: TRBV27
d_call: TRBD2
clone_size: many
j_call: TRBJ2-1
cdr3_aa: CASSLSMLAVGNEQFF
cdr3_nt: TGTGCCAGCAGTTTATCGATGCTAGCGGTGGGCAATGAGCAGTTCTTC

v_call: TRBV6-1
d_call: TRBD1
clone_size: few
j_call: TRBJ1-1
cdr3_aa: CASSESKGQGFLEAFF
cdr3_nt: TGTGCCAGCAGTGAAAGTAAGGGACAGGGATTCCTAGAAGCTTTCTTT

v_call: TRBV12-3/TRBV12-4
d_call: TRBD1
clone_size: few
j_call: TRBJ1-4
cdr3_aa: CASSPTYDRARRPNEKLFF
cdr3_nt: TGTGCCAGCAGTCCCACCTACGACAGGGCCCGGAGGCCTAATGAAAAACTGTTTTTT

v_call: TRBV27
d_call: TRBD1
clone_size: many
j_call: TRBJ1-2
cdr3_aa: CASSFGLQGNYGYTF
cdr3_nt: TGTGCCAGCAGTTTTGGCTTACAGGGGAACTATGGCTACACCTTC

v_call: TRBV29-1
d_call: NA
clone_size: NA
j_call: TRBJ2-1
cdr3_aa: CSVVAYNEQFF
cdr3_nt: TGCAGCGTTGTAGCATACAATGAGCAGTTCTTC

v_call: TRBV10-3
d_call: NA
clone_size: few
j_call: TRBJ2-3
cdr3_aa: CAISETNTQYF
cdr3_nt: TGTGCCATCAGTGAAACAAATACGCAGTATTTT

v_call: TRBV20-1
d_call: TRBD1
clone_size: many
j_call: TRBJ2-1
cdr3_aa: CSASKSTGGTYNEQFF
cdr3_nt: TGCAGTGCTTCTAAATCGACAGGGGGTACCTACAATGAGCAGTTCTTC

v_call: TRBV6-6
d_call: NA
clone_size: NA
j_call: TRBJ1-2
cdr3_aa: CASSYIGGSNYGYTF
cdr3_nt: TGTGCCAGCAGTTACATTGGGGGGTCTAACTATGGCTACACCTTC

v_call: TRBV30
d_call: TRBD1
clone_size: NA
j_call: TRBJ1-1
cdr3_aa: CAWRQGLNTEAFF
cdr3_nt: TGTGCCTGGAGACAGGGGCTGAACACTGAAGCTTTCTTT

v_call: TRBV28
d_call: NA
clone_size: many
j_call: TRBJ2-7
cdr3_aa: CASSSGTASSYEQYF
cdr3_nt: TGTGCCAGCAGTTCTGGGACGGCGAGCTCCTACGAGCAGTACTTC

v_call: TRBV20-1
d_call: TRBD1
clone_size: NA
j_call: TRBJ1-1
cdr3_aa: CSARGTGRNTEAFF
cdr3_nt: TGCAGTGCTAGAGGGACAGGCCGGAACACTGAAGCTTTCTTT

v_call: TRBV6-6
d_call: NA
clone_size: NA
j_call: TRBJ2-3
cdr3_aa: CASRKGHNTDTQYF
cdr3_nt: TGTGCCAGCAGAAAGGGACACAACACAGATACGCAGTATTTT

v_call: TRBV19
d_call: TRBD2
clone_size: NA
j_call: TRBJ2-1
cdr3_aa: CASTVGGTPYNEQFF
cdr3_nt: TGTGCCAGTACAGTGGGGGGGACTCCATACAATGAGCAGTTCTTC

v_call: TRBV7-9
d_call: TRBD1
clone_size: NA
j_call: TRBJ2-1
cdr3_aa: CASSLSRDRGSSSYNEQFF
cdr3_nt: TGTGCCAGCAGCTTATCGCGGGACAGGGGGTCCTCGTCCTACAATGAGCAGTTCTTC

v_call: TRBV5-1
d_call: TRBD2
clone_size: NA
j_call: TRBJ2-1
cdr3_aa: CASRQSGSSYNEQFF
cdr3_nt: TGCGCCAGCAGACAAAGCGGGAGCTCCTACAATGAGCAGTTCTTC

v_call: TRBV20-1
d_call: NA
clone_size: few
j_call: TRBJ2-3
cdr3_aa: CSARINTDTQYF
cdr3_nt: TGCAGTGCCCGGATTAACACAGATACGCAGTATTTT

v_call: TRBV6-1
d_call: NA
clone_size: NA
j_call: TRBJ1-4
cdr3_aa: CASRLTGNLNEKLFF
cdr3_nt: TGTGCCAGCAGGCTCACAGGGAACCTTAATGAAAAACTGTTTTTT

v_call: TRBV3-1
d_call: NA
clone_size: NA
j_call: TRBJ2-5
cdr3_aa: CATVQTGYQETQYF
cdr3_nt: TGTGCCACCGTTCAGACAGGATACCAAGAGACCCAGTACTTC

v_call: TRBV7-2
d_call: NA
clone_size: NA
j_call: TRBJ2-6
cdr3_aa: CASSLVLRGSGANVLTF
cdr3_nt: TGTGCCAGCAGCTTAGTCCTCAGGGGCTCTGGGGCCAACGTCCTGACTTTC

v_call: TRBV10-3
d_call: NA
clone_size: many
j_call: TRBJ2-7
cdr3_aa: CAISAWQDAEQYF
cdr3_nt: TGTGCCATCAGTGCTTGGCAGGACGCCGAGCAGTACTTC

v_call: TRBV6-5
d_call: NA
clone_size: many
j_call: TRBJ2-3
cdr3_aa: CASRMTGTDTQYF
cdr3_nt: TGTGCCAGCAGGATGACAGGCACAGATACGCAGTATTTT

v_call: TRBV24-1
d_call: NA
clone_size: many
j_call: TRBJ2-1
cdr3_aa: CATSDPIGHSRNNEQFF
cdr3_nt: TGTGCCACCAGTGATCCCATCGGACATAGCCGTAACAATGAGCAGTTCTTC

v_call: TRBV12-3/TRBV12-4
d_call: NA
clone_size: NA
j_call: TRBJ1-2
cdr3_aa: CASTPGSGGFYGYTF
cdr3_nt: TGTGCCAGCACCCCTGGGAGCGGGGGGTTCTATGGCTACACCTTC

v_call: TRBV28
d_call: NA
clone_size: NA
j_call: TRBJ1-2
cdr3_aa: CASSPFGGSGYTF
cdr3_nt: TGTGCCAGCAGCCCCTTTGGGGGCTCTGGCTACACCTTC

v_call: TRBV14
d_call: TRBD1
clone_size: many
j_call: TRBJ2-7
cdr3_aa: CASSPGTGGGEQYF
cdr3_nt: TGTGCCAGCAGCCCCGGGACAGGGGGCGGCGAGCAGTACTTC

v_call: TRBV9
d_call: NA
clone_size: few
j_call: TRBJ2-3
cdr3_aa: CASSPRQDTQYF
cdr3_nt: TGTGCCAGCAGCCCCCGACAGGATACGCAGTATTTT

v_call: TRBV3-1
d_call: NA
clone_size: few
j_call: TRBJ2-7
cdr3_aa: CASSYAAGSSYEQYF
cdr3_nt: TGTGCCAGCAGCTACGCGGCAGGGAGCTCCTACGAGCAGTACTTC

v_call: TRBV11-1
d_call: TRBD1
clone_size: few
j_call: TRBJ2-1
cdr3_aa: CASSPGQGGNEQFF
cdr3_nt: TGTGCCAGCAGCCCGGGACAGGGGGGGAATGAGCAGTTCTTC

v_call: TRBV7-3
d_call: NA
clone_size: NA
j_call: TRBJ2-3
cdr3_aa: CASSLQLIGGGTDTQYF
cdr3_nt: TGTGCCAGCAGCTTACAACTCATCGGTGGGGGCACAGATACGCAGTATTTT

v_call: TRBV19
d_call: TRBD1
clone_size: many
j_call: TRBJ1-5
cdr3_aa: CASSIDGTATYQPQHF
cdr3_nt: TGTGCCAGTAGTATAGATGGGACAGCGACCTATCAGCCCCAGCATTTT

v_call: TRBV3-1
d_call: NA
clone_size: many
j_call: TRBJ2-1
cdr3_aa: CASSQARGPFFF
cdr3_nt: TGTGCCAGCAGCCAAGCGCGGGGCCCTTTTTTCTTC

v_call: TRBV29-1
d_call: NA
clone_size: many
j_call: TRBJ2-3
cdr3_aa: CSVGTASTDTQYF
cdr3_nt: TGCAGCGTTGGGACAGCTAGCACAGATACGCAGTATTTT

v_call: TRBV11-2
d_call: NA
clone_size: NA
j_call: TRBJ1-1
cdr3_aa: CASSLTPGLLNTEAFF
cdr3_nt: TGTGCCAGCAGCCTTACGCCGGGGCTATTGAACACTGAAGCTTTCTTT

v_call: TRBV7-9
d_call: NA
clone_size: NA
j_call: TRBJ2-3
cdr3_aa: CASSSAIPTDTQYF
cdr3_nt: TGTGCCAGCAGCTCGGCAATACCCACAGATACGCAGTATTTT

v_call: TRBV5-1
d_call: NA
clone_size: few
j_call: TRBJ2-5
cdr3_aa: CASSLAWETQYF
cdr3_nt: TGCGCCAGCAGCTTGGCCTGGGAGACCCAGTACTTC

v_call: TRBV15
d_call: NA
clone_size: few
j_call: TRBJ2-3
cdr3_aa: CATSRAEPKADTQYF
cdr3_nt: TGTGCCACCAGCAGGGCGGAACCTAAGGCAGATACGCAGTATTTT

v_call: TRBV6-5
d_call: NA
clone_size: NA
j_call: TRBJ2-7
cdr3_aa: CASSYSSGSSYEQYF
cdr3_nt: TGTGCCAGCAGTTACTCGTCGGGTAGCTCCTACGAGCAGTACTTC

v_call: TRBV7-6
d_call: TRBD2
clone_size: NA
j_call: TRBJ2-1
cdr3_aa: CASSSGLADEQFF
cdr3_nt: TGTGCCAGCAGCTCGGGACTAGCGGATGAGCAGTTCTTC

v_call: TRBV7-2
d_call: NA
clone_size: many
j_call: TRBJ1-1
cdr3_aa: CASSLFRTAATEAFF
cdr3_nt: TGTGCCAGCAGCTTATTCCGGACAGCCGCCACTGAAGCTTTCTTT

v_call: TRBV20-1
d_call: NA
clone_size: many
j_call: TRBJ1-3
cdr3_aa: CSAAHPWPQGPGNTIYF
cdr3_nt: TGCAGTGCCGCCCACCCTTGGCCACAGGGACCGGGAAACACCATATATTTT

v_call: TRBV5-6
d_call: TRBD2
clone_size: many
j_call: TRBJ2-5
cdr3_aa: CASNHQLSSGPPGETQYF
cdr3_nt: TGTGCCAGCAACCACCAACTGTCTAGCGGCCCCCCGGGAGAGACCCAGTACTTC

v_call: TRBV20-1
d_call: NA
clone_size: few
j_call: TRBJ1-3
cdr3_aa: CSAFGPTSGAYF
cdr3_nt: TGCAGTGCTTTCGGCCCTACTTCTGGGGCCTATTTT

v_call: TRBV7-3
d_call: NA
clone_size: NA
j_call: TRBJ1-1
cdr3_aa: CASSPFGGITEAFF
cdr3_nt: TGTGCCAGCAGCCCCTTTGGGGGGATCACTGAAGCTTTCTTT

v_call: TRBV25-1
d_call: TRBD1
clone_size: few
j_call: TRBJ1-6
cdr3_aa: CASVSPRGDSPLHF
cdr3_nt: TGTGCCAGCGTGAGCCCCAGGGGGGATTCACCCCTCCACTTT